This T cell receptor beta chain was documented in a study of blood T cell repertoires in COVID-19. Study information: The United States, Italy and Spain supplied acute and convalescent COVID-19 samples. Nucleic acid was either cDNA or gDNA, and it came from T cells, B-cell-depleted T cells, or PBMCs.

In the original analysis: Amplification from reference gene primers served as the basis for estimated nucleated cell counts. The assay was immunoSEQ multiplex PCR, and TCRdb's table has in-frame clones only and misses some. That table gives V, J and clone size, and the DNA gave D and trimming. The sample lists hundreds of thousands of clones, approximately 86% occurring once. CDR3 length: 14 amino acids. Germline CDR1 reads ENHRY; CDR2 reads SYGVKD. V was shortened by 2 bases and J by 4 bases, with 11 bases between the two germline ends. The sequencing sample was made of peripheral blood. The receptor comes from a woman aged 55-70 years who had recovered from COVID-19. The chain carries TRBV10-3 and TRBJ2-5; D might be TRBD2 (6 bases). CDR3 protein: CAISEAGPGETQYF. CDR3 in DNA: TGTGCCATCAGTGAGGCGGGGCCGGGAGAGACCCAGTACTTC.